This TCR beta chain came from a study of blood T cells in healthy people across ages. Looking at the study overall: Per two T cells, about one barcoded beta molecule was captured through template switching.

PCR was performed a second time for about 7 to 12 cycles using a sample-barcoded 5' primer and a J-beta primer mix. TCRdb itself ran the 5' RACE reads through MiXCR, one entry per CDR3 protein. The sample carries about 640,000 distinct CDR3 sequences, approximately 30% recorded once. The study's findings and limits: TCR beta diversity per million T cells fell roughly linearly with age. It was held that the diversity estimates obtained from one million T cells were underestimates.

V was clipped by 0 bases and J by 0 bases; unmatched bases: 6. The CDR3 extends over 18 amino acids. CDR1 SEHNR and CDR2 FQNEAQ come from the germline V gene (reference sequence). This clonotype was picked up many times. The target antigen is unknown. This receptor was obtained from an elderly woman in good health. The rearrangement links TRBV7-9 to TRBJ2-7; TRBD1 matches at 12 bases. Sequenced sample: blood. As DNA, the CDR3 is TGTGCCAGCAGCTTAGCCGGGACAGGGGGCTTCAGCTCCTACGAGCAGTACTTC. This sequence encodes CASSLAGTGGFSSYEQYF. The variable domain in full, with the rest retrieved from reference TRBV7-9 and TRBJ2-7, is DTGVSQNPRHKITKRGQNVTFRCDPISEHNRLYWYRQTLGQGPEFLTYFQNEAQLEKSRLLSDRFSAERPKGSFSTLEIQRTEQGDSAMYLCASSLAGTGGFSSYEQYFGPGTRLTVT.